This T cell receptor (beta chain) was retrieved from a study of OX40 agonist ivuxolimab in advanced cancers. This clone was picked up one time. Germline V gene sequence: CDR1 ENHRY, CDR2 SYGVKD. CDR3 length: 18 residues. V lost 2 bases and J lost 3; bases outside the gene matches: 10. Assay used: immunoSEQ multiplex PCR; TCRdb lists only in-frame clones, some missing. This table has tens of thousands of clones, just over 85% appearing once. The clonotype originates from an adult with an advanced solid tumor such as melanoma, head and neck, liver or kidney cancer. The specimen comprised CD4+ or CD8+ T cells sorted from blood, sampled in a trial of the OX40 agonist ivuxolimab. The V call is TRBV10-3, the J call TRBJ1-5; TRBD1 matches 10 bases. CDR3: CAISEGHPGQGNNQPQHF. The CDR3 DNA follows: TGTGCCATCAGTGAGGGCCACCCGGGACAGGGGAACAATCAGCCCCAGCATTTT.